Presented here are 29 T cell receptor beta chains from one specimen sequenced in a study of CXCR3-negative and CXCR3-positive naive CD8 T cells. Via 5' RACE with UMI labels, TRB cDNA libraries were prepared. TCRdb re-called the 5' RACE reads and gives one entry per CDR3 protein, without DNA. The sample includes about 120,000 distinct CDR3 sequences. Sequencing was carried out using naive CXCR3- CD8+ T cells from blood. The subset was: CD45RO-CCR7+CD27+CD95- naive CD8+ T cells lacking CXCR3 (TNR3-). Source of these receptors: a human donor in good health. Some clones in this sample may be carry-over from other donors' samples.

The chain has TRBV3-1 and TRBJ2-1; TCRdb picks TRBD1, but there is no DNA to check that call. This CDR3 is 13 amino acids long. Germline-derived CDR1 and CDR2 are LGHDT and YNNKEL (reference sequence). This CDR3 reads CASSQDPVNEQFF.

The rearrangement joins TRBV29-1 to TRBJ2-2; TCRdb indicates TRBD2, and absent DNA this call remains unverified. In germline, CDR1 is SQVTM, CDR2 ANQGSEA. The CDR3 is made up of 13 amino acids. This CDR3 is CSVRTSGTGELFF.

CDR3 loop: CASSSPRDGYTDTQYF. V and J are TRBV12-3 or TRBV12-4 and TRBJ2-3; TCRdb returns TRBD1, unconfirmable since there is no DNA. CDR3 length: 16 amino acids.

The J gene is TRBJ2-7, the V gene TRBV6-1; TCRdb indicates TRBD2, and absent DNA this call remains unverified. The CDR3 covers 16 residues. Germline-derived CDR1 and CDR2 are MNHNS and SASEGT. CDR3 sequence: CASSEGFGLAAYEQYF.

This chain's CDR3 is CASSETKKTQYF. The rearrangement uses TRBV6-5 and TRBJ2-3. Germline CDR1 MNHEY, CDR2 SVGAGI. There are 12 residues in the CDR3.

This chain uses TRBV29-1 with TRBJ2-5; TCRdb gives TRBD2 as the D gene, but with no DNA this cannot be confirmed. This CDR3 comprises 12 residues. Germline V gene lookup returns CDR1 SQVTM and CDR2 ANQGSEA. CDR3 protein: CSVDAAGETQYF.

The gene calls are TRBV27 and TRBJ2-7. The germline V gene encodes CDR1 MNHEY and CDR2 SMNVEV (reference sequence). CDR3 size: 15 residues. The chain's CDR3 is CASSFANSAPYEQYF.

V is TRBV28 and J is TRBJ1-1. The length of the CDR3 is 13 residues. Germline V gene sequence: CDR1 MDHEN, CDR2 SYDVKM. This CDR3 reads CASSRRDNTEAFF.

The chain couples TRBV28 to TRBJ2-3; TCRdb picks TRBD1, but there is no DNA to check that call. This CDR3 is 15 amino acids long. Looked up from germline, CDR1 is MDHEN and CDR2 is SYDVKM. CDR3 sequence: CASSFSPGSTDTQYF.

This chain joins TRBV7-9 and TRBJ2-3; TCRdb selects TRBD2, and the lack of DNA leaves this call unchecked. The V gene's germline CDR1 is SEHNR and CDR2 FQNEAQ (reference sequence). This CDR3 region has 15 residues. CDR3 sequence reads: CANSLEGLVSDTQYF.

This chain links TRBV28 with TRBJ1-5. Germline V gene lookup returns CDR1 MDHEN and CDR2 SYDVKM. The CDR3 has 14 residues. The CDR3 loop is CASSGQGHNQPQHF. Supplemented by reference TRBV28 and TRBJ1-5, the full variable domain reads DVKVTQSSRYLVKRTGEKVFLECVQDMDHENMFWYRQDPGLGLRLIYFSYDVKMKEKGDIPEGYSVSREKKERFSLILESASTNQTSMYLCASSGQGHNQPQHFGDGTRLSIL.

The V gene is TRBV7-6, the J gene TRBJ2-1; the TCRdb call, TRBD1, lacks DNA for checking. CDR3 length: 14 residues. Germline lookup yields CDR1 SGHVS and CDR2 FNYEAQ. CDR3 amino acids: CASSTGQGINEQFF.

This sequence joins TRBV9 and TRBJ2-7; the TCRdb call, TRBD2, lacks DNA for checking. Germline V gene sequence: CDR1 SGDLS, CDR2 YYNGEE. CDR3 length: 15 residues. The CDR3: CASSIDSGDSYEQYF.

The rearrangement uses TRBV11-2 and TRBJ1-1; TCRdb's D gene call, TRBD1, goes unchecked for lack of DNA. The CDR3 runs to 15 residues. Germline V gene data show CDR1 as SGHAT and CDR2 as FQNNGV. The CDR3 region is CASSLQQGMNTEAFF.

The CDR3 is CASSVSLAGHEQFF. The chain recombines TRBV9 with TRBJ2-1; TCRdb picks TRBD2, but there is no DNA to check that call. CDR1 and CDR2 (germline): SGDLS, YYNGEE. The CDR3 spans 14 residues. The complete variable domain, with remaining parts taken from reference TRBV9 and TRBJ2-1, reads DSGVTQTPKHLITATGQRVTLRCSPRSGDLSVYWYQQSLDQGLQFLIQYYNGEERAKGNILERFSAQQFPDLHSELNLSSLELGDSALYFCASSVSLAGHEQFFGPGTRLTVL.

The chain uses TRBV7-2 and TRBJ1-5. The CDR3 has 15 residues. The V gene's germline CDR1 is SGHTA and CDR2 FQGNSA. This CDR3 is CASSLDQYSNQPQHF.

The chain employs TRBV7-9 and TRBJ1-6; the D call of TRBD1 rests on TCRdb alone, since no DNA is present to check it. CDR1 is SEHNR and CDR2 is FQNEAQ in the germline V gene (reference sequence). The CDR3 is 15 residues long. This CDR3 reads CASSAGTGYNSPLHF.

V gene TRBV13 combines with J gene TRBJ2-7; TCRdb returns TRBD1, unconfirmable since there is no DNA. This CDR3 is 15 amino acids long. Germline assignment: CDR1 PRHDT and CDR2 FYEKMQ (reference sequence). The CDR3 is CASSLGTGPAYEQYF.

V and J are TRBV29-1 and TRBJ1-1. Germline CDR1 SQVTM, CDR2 ANQGSEA. The CDR3 runs 12 residues. The CDR3 loop is CSVVYWNTEAFF.

The V gene is TRBV7-9, the J gene TRBJ1-1. Germline lookup yields CDR1 SEHNR and CDR2 FQNEAQ (reference sequence). This CDR3 has 14 amino acids. CDR3: CASTNSGINTEAFF. The complete variable domain, with remaining parts taken from reference TRBV7-9 and TRBJ1-1, reads DTGVSQNPRHKITKRGQNVTFRCDPISEHNRLYWYRQTLGQGPEFLTYFQNEAQLEKSRLLSDRFSAERPKGSFSTLEIQRTEQGDSAMYLCASTNSGINTEAFFGQGTRLTVV.

V gene TRBV19 combines with J gene TRBJ2-1; the D gene TCRdb calls, TRBD1, cannot be checked with no DNA. Germline CDR1 and CDR2: LNHDA and SQIVND (reference sequence). This CDR3 is 13 amino acids long. CDR3 sequence reads: CASSIWGGNEQFF.

The chain combines TRBV5-1 with TRBJ2-7; no DNA is available, so the TRBD2 call from TCRdb remains unchecked. Germline CDR1 and CDR2: SGHRS and YFSETQ. The CDR3 length is 14 residues. The CDR3 is CASYQIGLAKEQYF.

The chain uses TRBV12-3 or TRBV12-4 and TRBJ2-7; the TCRdb D gene call, TRBD1, has no DNA to confirm it. The CDR3 is 14 amino acids. CDR3 protein: CASTDDREVYEQYF.

The J gene is TRBJ2-3, the V gene TRBV11-2; without DNA, the TCRdb call of TRBD2 cannot be checked. Germline assignment: CDR1 SGHAT and CDR2 FQNNGV. The CDR3 length is 16 residues. This chain's CDR3 is CASSLAGMVGVDTQYF.

This sequence joins TRBV2 and TRBJ2-7; there is no DNA to check the TCRdb D call of TRBD1. In germline, CDR1 is SNHLY, CDR2 FYNNEI. The CDR3 runs to 13 residues. The chain's CDR3 is CASRIWTGDEQYF. The full variable domain, in which reference TRBV2 and TRBJ2-7 provide the parts outside the CDR3, is EPEVTQTPSHQVTQMGQEVILRCVPISNHLYFYWYRQILGQKVEFLVSFYNNEISEKSEIFDDQFSVERPDGSNFTLKIRSTKLEDSAMYFCASRIWTGDEQYFGPGTRLTVT.

The chain couples TRBV12-3 or TRBV12-4 to TRBJ2-2. The CDR3 extends over 14 amino acids. The CDR3 protein is CASSFPVRTGELFF.

The J gene is TRBJ2-7, the V gene TRBV29-1; TCRdb's assignment of TRBD1 cannot be checked, as there is no DNA. The CDR3 covers 15 residues. Germline V gives CDR1 SQVTM, CDR2 ANQGSEA. This CDR3 is CSVPAGTGETYEQYF.

This sequence joins TRBV5-5 and TRBJ1-1; TCRdb indicates TRBD1, and absent DNA this call remains unverified. This CDR3 spans 16 amino acids. The germline V gene encodes CDR1 SGHKS and CDR2 YYEKEE (reference sequence). CDR3 protein: CASSPGRGTTDTEAFF.

The CDR3 region is CASSKGRDREKRRAKNIQYF. The V gene is TRBV21-1, the J gene TRBJ2-4; TCRdb designates TRBD1, a call that cannot be tested without DNA. TRBV21-1 is a pseudogene locus. The CDR3 contains 20 residues.